The entry below describes one TCR beta chain. The antigen remains undetermined. The sample carries other DNA sequences with the same CDR3. The data originate from a study of cytomegalovirus exposure and HLA in healthy donors. General study results and limits: Immune exposure data for these donors was limited to CMV serostatus.

The study ran its PCR with 60 Vbeta and 13 Jbeta primers. Clones were read by immunoSEQ multiplex PCR, and TCRdb kept only the in-frame ones, dropping some. The data contain approximately 88,000 clones, around 60% of them seen just once; the ten biggest clones take up roughly 3.2%. CDR1 and CDR2 from the germline V gene are MNHEY and SVGAGI. Unmatched junction bases numbered 9, after V lost 4 bases and J lost 8 bases. The CDR3 has 14 residues. The TCR comes from a man aged 55-75 years in good health and CMV-seronegative. J is TRBJ1-2 and V is TRBV6-5; 8 bases match TRBD1. Sequencing was done on a sample of PBMCs. In DNA, the CDR3 is TGTGCCAGCAGTTCAGGGGGCAGGGGCTACGGCTACACCTTC. This translates into CASSSGGRGYGYTF.